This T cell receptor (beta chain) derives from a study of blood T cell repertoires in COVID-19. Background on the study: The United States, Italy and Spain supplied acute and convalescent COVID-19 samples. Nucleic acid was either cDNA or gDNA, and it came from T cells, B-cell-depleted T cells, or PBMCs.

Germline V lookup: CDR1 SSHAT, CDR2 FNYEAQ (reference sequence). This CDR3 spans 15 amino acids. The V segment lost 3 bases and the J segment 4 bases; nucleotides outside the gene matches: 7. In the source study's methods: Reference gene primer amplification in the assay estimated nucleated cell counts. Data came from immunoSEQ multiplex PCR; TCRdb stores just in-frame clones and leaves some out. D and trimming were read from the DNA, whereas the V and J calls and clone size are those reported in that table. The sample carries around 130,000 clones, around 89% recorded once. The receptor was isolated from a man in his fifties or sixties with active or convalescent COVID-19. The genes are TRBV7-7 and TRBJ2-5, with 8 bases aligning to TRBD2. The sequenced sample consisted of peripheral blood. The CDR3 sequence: CASSLAGLVGETQYF. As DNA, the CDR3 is TGTGCCAGCAGCTTGGCGGGACTAGTGGGAGAGACCCAGTACTTC.